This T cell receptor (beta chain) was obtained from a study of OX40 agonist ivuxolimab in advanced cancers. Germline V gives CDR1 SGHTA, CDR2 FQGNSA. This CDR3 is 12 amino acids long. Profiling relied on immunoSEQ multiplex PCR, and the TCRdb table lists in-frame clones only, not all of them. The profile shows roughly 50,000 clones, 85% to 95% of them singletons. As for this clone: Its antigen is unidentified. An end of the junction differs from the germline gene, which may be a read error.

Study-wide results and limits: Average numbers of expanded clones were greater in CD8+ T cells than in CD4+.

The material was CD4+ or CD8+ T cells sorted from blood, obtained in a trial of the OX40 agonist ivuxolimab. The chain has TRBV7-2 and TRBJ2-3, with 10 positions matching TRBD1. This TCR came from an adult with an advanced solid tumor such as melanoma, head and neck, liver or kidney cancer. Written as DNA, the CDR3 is TGTGCCAGCAGCTCGTTCGGGACAGGGGAAGATTTT. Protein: CASSSFGTGEDF. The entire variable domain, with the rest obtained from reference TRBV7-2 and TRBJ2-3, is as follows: GAGVSQSPSNKVTEKGKDVELRCDPISGHTALYWYRQSLGQGLEFLIYFQGNSAPDKSGLPSDRFSAERTGGSVSTLTIQRTQQEDSAVYLCASSSFGTGEDFGPGTRLTVL.